This T cell receptor beta chain was retrieved from a study of post-analysis software for immune sequencing data. Whole-study results and caveats: With TRBV5-6, TRBV5-1 and TRBV20-1 included, 4 or 5 TRBV segments were more frequent in patients than in controls.

Germline values: CDR1 DFQATT, CDR2 SNEGSKA (reference sequence). This CDR3 region has 13 residues. V lost 3 bases and J 2 bases, leaving 9 bases between the germline ends. Each TCR beta cDNA library carried unique molecular identifiers. cDNA molecules numbering about half a million came from approximately 1 to 10 million T cells. Each CDR3 protein gets one entry after TCRdb re-called the PCR reads with MiXCR. The sample includes fewer than 850,000 distinct CDR3 sequences, roughly 27% of them seen just once. In regard to this clonotype: Its antigen is unknown. This CDR3 fails to terminate in the conserved phenylalanine or tryptophan, so it likely reflects a read error.

The sample taken for sequencing was blood. This TCR came from a girl between 10 and 17 years old with multiple sclerosis. The V and J genes are TRBV20-1 and TRBJ2-3; D not resolved. The CDR3, as DNA: TGCAGTGCTAGTATAAAGGACACAGATACGCAGTATTGT. Amino acid sequence: CSASIKDTDTQYC.